The 29 T cell receptor beta chains given below trace back to one sample, sequenced in a study of blood T cell repertoires in COVID-19. TCRdb keeps only in-frame clones here, not all; method: immunoSEQ multiplex PCR. The sample consists of 540,000 or so clones, 85% to 90% of them appearing once. Source material: peripheral blood. The receptors shown here come from a woman aged 50 to 65 with COVID-19, enrolled during active disease.

The chain links TRBV27 to TRBJ2-1; tentatively, D is TRBD2 (7 bases). CDR3 length: 11 residues. V was cut by 8 bases and J by 9 bases, with 11 bases left in between. CDR1 and CDR2 (germline): MNHEY, SMNVEV (reference sequence). This CDR3 reads CASEGGSEQFF. The CDR3 DNA follows: TGTGCCAGCGAGGGGGGGAGTGAGCAGTTCTTC.

The rearrangement uses TRBV5-5 and TRBJ2-7, with 7 positions matching TRBD1. Looked up from germline, CDR1 is SGHKS and CDR2 is YYEKEE (reference sequence). V shed 4 bases, J shed 2 bases, and the junction held 9 bases outside the gene matches. This CDR3 comprises 15 residues. The CDR3 coding sequence is TGTGCCAGCAGCGCCGACAGGGTCCCCACCTACGAGCAGTACTTC. Translation: CASSADRVPTYEQYF.

The V gene is TRBV23-1, the J gene TRBJ1-1; D unclear. TRBV23-1 is treated as an ORF (open reading frame) with a function not yet certain. This CDR3 is built from 15 residues. Trimming took 0 bases from V and 3 from J, leaving 11 bases between them. The CDR3 DNA sequence: TGCGCCAGCAGTCAATCAGAGGGTGGGTACACTGAAGCTTTCTTT. Encoded protein: CASSQSEGGYTEAFF.

The chain uses TRBV7-9 and TRBJ2-7; TRBD2 might be the D (5 bases). Germline loops: CDR1 SEHNR, CDR2 FQNEAQ (reference sequence). The V end was cut by 5 bases, the J end by 6 bases, with 17 bases between. This CDR3 has 14 amino acids. CDR3 region: CASSPRTGFSEQYF. CDR3 DNA sequence: TGTGCCAGCAGCCCCCGGACTGGCTTCAGCGAGCAGTACTTC.

This clone was seen only a few times. The chain carries TRBV5-1 and TRBJ1-1; TRBD1 matches 9 bases. J was trimmed by 5 bases and V by 1 base; bases with no gene match: 9. From germline, CDR1 is SGHRS and CDR2 YFSETQ. CDR3 length: 16 residues. The CDR3 spells CASSLRGQGGGTEAFF. For the CDR3, the DNA is TGCGCCAGCAGCTTGCGGGGACAGGGAGGGGGAACTGAAGCTTTCTTT.

The chain joins TRBV25-1 to TRBJ1-4, with 10 nucleotides matching TRBD1. CDR3 size: 15 residues. Germline CDR1 reads MGHDK; CDR2 reads SYGVNS. J lost 5 bases, V lost 3 bases, and 3 bases had no gene match. The CDR3 reads CASSDQDRGNEKLFF. The DNA for the CDR3 is TGTGCCAGCAGTGACCAGGACAGGGGGAATGAAAAACTGTTTTTT.

V is TRBV27 and J is TRBJ2-1, with D perhaps matching TRBD1 (5 bases). This CDR3 spans 14 amino acids. The germline CDR1 and CDR2 sequences are MNHEY and SMNVEV (reference sequence). V was cut by 7 bases and J by 7 bases, with 17 bases left in between. The CDR3 region is CASTRAAGLNEQFF. The CDR3 DNA sequence: TGTGCCAGCACCCGGGCGGCAGGGCTTAATGAGCAGTTCTTC.

In this sample, this clone turned up a few times. The chain is built from TRBV7-8 and TRBJ1-1; 7 bases line up with TRBD1. The CDR3 runs to 15 residues. The V gene's germline CDR1 is SGHVS and CDR2 FQNEAQ. V lost 1 base, J lost 3 bases, and 5 bases stayed unmatched. The CDR3 here is CASSLETGEHTEAFF. CDR3 nucleotide sequence: TGTGCCAGCAGCTTAGAAACAGGGGAGCACACTGAAGCTTTCTTT.

This clone was recorded a few times. This chain links TRBV5-1 with TRBJ2-7; 8 bases agree with TRBD1. The CDR3 contains 13 residues. From germline, CDR1 is SGHRS and CDR2 YFSETQ. The V and J ends lost 3 bases and 2 bases, in that order; junction bases with no gene match: 1. The CDR3 nucleotides read TGCGCCAGCAGCTGGGGACAGGCCTACGAGCAGTACTTC. It encodes CASSWGQAYEQYF.

This clone was counted once. The rearrangement joins TRBV30 to TRBJ1-4; perhaps TRBD1 as D (5 bases). The CDR3 is 17 amino acids. The V end lost 3 bases, the J end lost 2 bases, and 19 bases lay between the germline ends. Germline V gene sequence: CDR1 GTSNPN, CDR2 SVGIG (reference sequence). The CDR3 spells CAWSGQQGRVTNEKLFF. DNA for the CDR3: TGTGCCTGGAGCGGTCAGCAGGGAAGGGTTACTAATGAAAAACTGTTTTTT.

Note on this clone: The sample holds other DNA sequences that translate to the same CDR3. This chain uses TRBV3-1 (or the pseudogene TRBV3-2) with TRBJ2-3; TRBD2 aligns across 9 bases. This CDR3 is 14 amino acids long. With V trimmed by 4 bases and J by 2 bases, 1 base remained unmatched. Germline V lookup: CDR1 LGHDT, CDR2 YNNKEL (reference sequence). The CDR3 coding sequence is TGTGCCAGCAGCCCGGGACTAGCCACAGATACGCAGTATTTT. Translated, it gives CASSPGLATDTQYF.

The J gene is TRBJ1-4, the V gene TRBV21-1. TRBV21-1 has pseudogene status. The CDR3 consists of 14 residues. CDR3 bases: TGTGCCAGCAGCAAAAGGAGGAGTCGGGAAAAACTGTTTTTT. Encoded protein: CASSKRRSREKLFF.

This chain connects TRBV11-2 to TRBJ2-3; the match to TRBD2 covers 12 bases. Germline-derived CDR1 and CDR2 are SGHAT and FQNNGV. The CDR3 is 18 residues long. With 0 bases clipped from V and 0 bases from J, the junction kept 4 bases outside the gene matches. The CDR3 reads CASSLDLAGGQSTDTQYF. The DNA for the CDR3 is TGTGCCAGCAGCTTAGATCTAGCGGGGGGGCAAAGCACAGATACGCAGTATTTT.

The rearrangement uses TRBV5-1 and TRBJ1-4; D is undetermined. The CDR3 is made up of 14 amino acids. CDR1 is SGHRS and CDR2 is YFSETQ in the germline V gene. V was clipped by 6 bases and J by 0 bases, with 9 bases between them. CDR3 in amino acids: CASTTSATNEKLFF. The CDR3 nucleotides are TGCGCCAGCACCACAAGTGCAACTAATGAAAAACTGTTTTTT.

J is TRBJ1-1 and V is TRBV30; unclear D gene. Germline CDR1 reads GTSNPN; CDR2 reads SVGIG (reference sequence). The CDR3 runs 13 residues. Trimming shortened V by 4 bases and J by 3 bases, and 12 bases separated the two germline ends. The CDR3 sequence is CAWTSLRDTEAFF. CDR3 nucleotides: TGTGCCTGGACCTCCCTTCGCGACACTGAAGCTTTCTTT. The full variable domain, with the rest looked up from reference TRBV30 and TRBJ1-1, is SQTIHQWPATLVQPVGSPLSLECTVEGTSNPNLYWYRQAAGRGLQLLFYSVGIGQISSEVPQNLSASRPQDRQFILSSKKLLLSDSGFYLCAWTSLRDTEAFFGQGTRLTVV.

The genes are TRBV9 and TRBJ1-1; 8 bases agree with TRBD1. Per the germline V gene, CDR1 is SGDLS and CDR2 is YYNGEE. The trim removed 4 bases at V and 5 bases at J, leaving 10 bases unmatched. The CDR3 contains 15 residues. The DNA for the CDR3 is TGTGCCAGCAGCTTCGAACCTCAGGGGGCAACTGAAGCTTTCTTT. This gives the protein CASSFEPQGATEAFF.

This clone was seen just once. V usage is TRBV28 and J usage is TRBJ1-2, with D uncertain. This CDR3 has 13 residues. The V gene lost 6 bases and the J gene lost 8 bases, with 16 bases spanning the gap. Germline CDR1 MDHEN, CDR2 SYDVKM. The CDR3 region is CASSQLGLRGYTF. CDR3 in DNA: TGTGCCAGCAGCCAACTGGGCCTCCGGGGCTACACCTTC.

This rearrangement joins TRBV9 to TRBJ1-5; possibly TRBD1 for D (6 bases). V lost 1 base and J 3 bases, leaving 8 bases between the germline ends. The CDR3 consists of 14 residues. Per the germline V gene, CDR1 is SGDLS and CDR2 is YYNGEE. The CDR3 DNA reads as TGTGCCAGCAGCGTAACAGGGAACAATCAGCCCCAGCATTTT. Its protein is CASSVTGNNQPQHF.

This rearrangement joins TRBV19 to TRBJ2-5; no clear D gene. Trimming removed 5 bases from V and 2 bases from J, with 9 bases in between. The CDR3 totals 13 residues. The germline gives CDR1 LNHDA, CDR2 SQIVND (reference sequence). CDR3 DNA: TGTGCCAGTAGTCTACAGAGACAAGAGACCCAGTACTTC. The encoded protein is CASSLQRQETQYF. Full variable domain (missing parts from reference TRBV19 and TRBJ2-5): DGGITQSPKYLFRKEGQNVTLSCEQNLNHDAMYWYRQDPGQGLRLIYYSQIVNDFQKGDIAEGYSVSREKKESFPLTVTSAQKNPTAFYLCASSLQRQETQYFGPGTRLLVL.

The chain joins TRBV7-9 to TRBJ2-5; 7 bases are a match to TRBD1. Germline V gene sequence: CDR1 SEHNR, CDR2 FQNEAQ (reference sequence). The CDR3 consists of 15 residues. V was clipped by 1 base and J by 0 bases; unmatched bases: 2. Written as DNA, the CDR3 is TGTGCCAGCAGCTTAGGGGACAGCTACCAAGAGACCCAGTACTTC. Amino acid sequence: CASSLGDSYQETQYF.

V gene TRBV15 combines with J gene TRBJ2-7; TRBD1 aligns across 10 bases. The V gene's germline CDR1 is LNHNV and CDR2 YYDKDF (reference sequence). This CDR3 has 16 amino acids. Trimming took 1 base from V and 2 from J; bases not matched to a gene: 5. The CDR3 here is CATSRGGTGVTYEQYF. DNA for the CDR3: TGTGCCACCAGCAGAGGAGGGACAGGGGTTACCTACGAGCAGTACTTC.

J is TRBJ2-2 and V is TRBV5-6, with 8 bases aligning to TRBD2. This CDR3 has 16 amino acids. V lost 0 bases to trimming and J lost 6 bases; unmatched junction nucleotides: 7. Germline CDR1 is SGHDT and CDR2 is YYEEEE. The CDR3 DNA is TGTGCCAGCAGCTTGGCCATCGGGGGGGTCGCCGGGGAGCTGTTTTTT. This codes for CASSLAIGGVAGELFF.

With regard to this clone: Other DNA sequences in this sample translate to the same CDR3. V usage is TRBV5-5 and J usage is TRBJ2-7, with unresolved D. The germline gives CDR1 SGHKS, CDR2 YYEKEE (reference sequence). With 4 bases removed from V and 1 base from J, the gap between germline ends came to 3 bases. This CDR3 has 11 residues. The CDR3 here is CASSHSYEQYF. CDR3 nucleotides: TGTGCCAGCAGCCATTCCTACGAGCAGTACTTC.

This sequence joins TRBV5-4 and TRBJ2-7; the match to TRBD1 covers 7 bases. Per the germline V gene, CDR1 is SGHNT and CDR2 is YYREEE (reference sequence). The CDR3 runs 16 residues. J gave up 4 bases and V 4 bases, and 14 bases lay outside the gene matches. CDR3 in amino acids: CASSPSQNRGDYEQYF. CDR3 coding DNA: TGTGCCAGCAGCCCAAGTCAGAACAGGGGTGATTACGAGCAGTACTTC.

This chain uses TRBV30 with TRBJ1-1, with D possibly being TRBD1 (6 bases). This CDR3 comprises 18 residues. Germline loops: CDR1 GTSNPN, CDR2 SVGIG (reference sequence). Trimming took 1 base from V and 3 from J, leaving 24 bases between them. Written as DNA, the CDR3 is TGTGCCTGGAGTGACCGTAACGCTTTCAGGGGTCGTGACACTGAAGCTTTCTTT. Amino acid sequence: CAWSDRNAFRGRDTEAFF.

The chain recombines TRBV24-1 with TRBJ1-5; weak D call: TRBD1 (5 bases). The CDR3 loop spans 14 amino acids. Germline CDR1 and CDR2: KGHDR and SFDVKD. Trimming pared 6 bases from V and 3 bases from J, leaving 11 bases between. The CDR3, as DNA: TGTGCCACCAGTAAGGGGTTTGACAATCAGCCCCAGCATTTT. Residues: CATSKGFDNQPQHF.

The V gene is TRBV5-6, the J gene TRBJ1-3; D unresolved. Per germline, CDR1 SGHDT and CDR2 YYEEEE. CDR3 length: 15 amino acids. The ends were cut back, 0 bases at V and 0 bases at J, with 7 bases in the middle. CDR3: CASSLAGSSGNTIYF. In DNA, the CDR3 is TGTGCCAGCAGCTTGGCGGGAAGCTCTGGAAACACCATATATTTT.

The rearrangement links TRBV19 to TRBJ2-1; D gene unclear. Looked up from germline, CDR1 is LNHDA and CDR2 is SQIVND (reference sequence). The germline V and J ends were trimmed by 5 bases and 2 bases, with 7 bases remaining between them. The CDR3 runs to 13 residues. The CDR3 protein is CASSAGPYNEQFF. CDR3 nucleotide sequence: TGTGCCAGTAGTGCTGGGCCCTACAATGAGCAGTTCTTC.

The chain joins TRBV15 to TRBJ1-3, with TRBD1 as a possible D gene (6 bases). V was trimmed by 0 bases and J by 4 bases, leaving 10 bases between them. The CDR3 runs 15 residues. Germline-derived CDR1 and CDR2 are LNHNV and YYDKDF (reference sequence). CDR3 nucleotide sequence: TGTGCCACCAGCAGAGATCAGGGGCGAGGAAACACCATATATTTT. Residues: CATSRDQGRGNTIYF.